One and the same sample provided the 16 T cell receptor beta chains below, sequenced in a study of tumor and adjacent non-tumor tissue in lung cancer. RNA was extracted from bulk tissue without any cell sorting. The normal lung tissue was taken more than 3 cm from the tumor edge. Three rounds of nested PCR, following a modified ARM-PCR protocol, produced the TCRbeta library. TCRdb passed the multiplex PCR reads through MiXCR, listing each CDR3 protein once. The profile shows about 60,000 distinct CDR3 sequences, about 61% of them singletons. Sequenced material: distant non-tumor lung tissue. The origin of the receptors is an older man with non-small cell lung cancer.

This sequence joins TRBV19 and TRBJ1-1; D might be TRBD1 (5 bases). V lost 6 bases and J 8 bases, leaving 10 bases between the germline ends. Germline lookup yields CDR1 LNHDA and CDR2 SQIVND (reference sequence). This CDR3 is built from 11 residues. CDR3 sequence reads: CASRLTDEAFF. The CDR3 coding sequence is TGTGCCAGTAGGCTGACAGACGAAGCTTTCTTT.

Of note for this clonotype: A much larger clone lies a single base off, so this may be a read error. CDR3 residues: CASSQEGKGNQPRHF. The CDR3 bases are TGCGCCAGCAGCCAAGAAGGTAAGGGCAATCAGCCCCGGCATTTT. The V and J genes are TRBV4-1 and TRBJ1-5; D is undetermined. Germline V gene sequence: CDR1 MGHRA, CDR2 YSYEKL. The CDR3 is made up of 15 amino acids.

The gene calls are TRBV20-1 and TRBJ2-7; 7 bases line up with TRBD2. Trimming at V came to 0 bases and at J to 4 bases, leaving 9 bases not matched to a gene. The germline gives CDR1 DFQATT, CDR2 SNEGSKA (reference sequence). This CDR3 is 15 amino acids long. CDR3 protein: CSARDWTSARYEQYF. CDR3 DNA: TGCAGTGCTAGAGATTGGACTAGTGCGCGATACGAGCAGTACTTC.

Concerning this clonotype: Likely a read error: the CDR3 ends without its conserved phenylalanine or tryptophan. The CDR3 loop is CASSQGSGSSYEQYL. The CDR3 bases are TGTGCCAGCAGCCAAGGTAGCGGGAGCTCCTACGAGCAGTACTTG. The J gene is TRBJ2-7, the V gene TRBV4-2; 9 bases align to TRBD2. Germline assignment: CDR1 LGHNA and CDR2 YNFKEQ. CDR3 size: 15 residues. The trim removed 1 base at V and 0 bases at J, leaving 1 base unmatched.

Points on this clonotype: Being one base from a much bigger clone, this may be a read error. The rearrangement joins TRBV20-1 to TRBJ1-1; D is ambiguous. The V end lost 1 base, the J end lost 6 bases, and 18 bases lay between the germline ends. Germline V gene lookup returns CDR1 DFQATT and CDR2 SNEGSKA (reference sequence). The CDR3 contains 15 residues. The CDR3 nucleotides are TGCAGTGCTAGAGCGGGCGGCAGGTTATTCTCTGAAGCTTTCTTT. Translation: CSARAGGRLFSEAFF.

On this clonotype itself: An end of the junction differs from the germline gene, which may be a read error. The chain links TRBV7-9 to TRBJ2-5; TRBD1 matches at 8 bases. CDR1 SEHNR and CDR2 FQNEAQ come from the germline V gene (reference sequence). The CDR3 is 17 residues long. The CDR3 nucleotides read TGTCCCAGCACCCCAGGACCGGGACAGGAGAAACAAGAGACCCAGTATTTC. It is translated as CPSTPGPGQEKQETQYF.

The CDR3 spells CASSGGLAGRIYEQYF. The DNA of the CDR3 is TGCGCCAGCAGCGGGGGACTAGCGGGACGAATCTACGAGCAGTACTTC. The chain couples TRBV5-1 to TRBJ2-7; TRBD2 matches 13 bases. V lost 4 bases to trimming and J lost 3 bases; unmatched junction nucleotides: 7. The germline V gene encodes CDR1 SGHRS and CDR2 YFSETQ. CDR3 length: 16 amino acids.

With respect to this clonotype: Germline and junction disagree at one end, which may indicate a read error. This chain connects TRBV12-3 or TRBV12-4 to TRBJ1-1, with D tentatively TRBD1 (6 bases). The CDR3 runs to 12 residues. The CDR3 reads CASTLGGSEVFF. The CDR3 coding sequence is TGTGCCAGCACTCTCGGGGGCAGTGAAGTTTTCTTT.

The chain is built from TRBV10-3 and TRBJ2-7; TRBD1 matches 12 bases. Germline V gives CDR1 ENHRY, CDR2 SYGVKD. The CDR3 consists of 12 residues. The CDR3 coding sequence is TGTGACACGGGACAGGGGGCGCACGAGCAGTACTTC. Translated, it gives CDTGQGAHEQYF.

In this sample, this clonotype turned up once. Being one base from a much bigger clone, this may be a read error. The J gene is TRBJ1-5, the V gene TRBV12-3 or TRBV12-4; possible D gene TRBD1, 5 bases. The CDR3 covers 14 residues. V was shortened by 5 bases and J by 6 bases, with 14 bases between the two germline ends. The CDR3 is CASSQPGRVQPQHF. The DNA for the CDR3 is TGTGCCAGCAGTCAACCAGGGAGAGTTCAGCCCCAGCATTTT.

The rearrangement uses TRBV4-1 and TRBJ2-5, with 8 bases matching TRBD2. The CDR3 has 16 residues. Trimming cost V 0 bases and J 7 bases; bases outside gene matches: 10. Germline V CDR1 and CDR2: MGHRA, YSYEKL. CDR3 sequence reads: CASSQDSAGAGVTQYF. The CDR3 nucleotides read TGCGCCAGCAGCCAAGATTCAGCGGGGGCCGGCGTGACCCAGTACTTC.

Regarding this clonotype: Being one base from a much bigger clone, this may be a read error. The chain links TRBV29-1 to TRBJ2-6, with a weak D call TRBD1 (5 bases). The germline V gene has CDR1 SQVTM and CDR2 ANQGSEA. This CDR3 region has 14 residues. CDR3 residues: CSVVIHSGANVPTF. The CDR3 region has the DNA TGCAGCGTTGTCATACACTCTGGGGCCAACGTCCCGACTTTC.

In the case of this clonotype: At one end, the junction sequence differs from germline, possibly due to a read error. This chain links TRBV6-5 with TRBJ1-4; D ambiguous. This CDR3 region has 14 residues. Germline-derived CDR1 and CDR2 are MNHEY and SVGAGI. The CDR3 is CTSSSSCVGEKLFF. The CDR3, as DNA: TGTACCAGCAGTTCGTCTTGTGTGGGTGAAAAATTGTTTTTT.

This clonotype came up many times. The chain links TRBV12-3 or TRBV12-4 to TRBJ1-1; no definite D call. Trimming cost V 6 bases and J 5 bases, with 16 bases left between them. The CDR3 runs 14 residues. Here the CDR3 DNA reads TGTGCCAGCAGCCCCTGGACCATGGGGACTGAAGCTTTCTTT. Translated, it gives CASSPWTMGTEAFF.

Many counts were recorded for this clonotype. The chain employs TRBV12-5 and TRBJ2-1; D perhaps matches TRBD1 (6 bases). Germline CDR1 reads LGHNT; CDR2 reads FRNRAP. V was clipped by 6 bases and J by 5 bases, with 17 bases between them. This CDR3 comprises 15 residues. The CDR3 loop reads CASGPGLGQNNEQFF. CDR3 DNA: TGTGCTAGTGGCCCTGGGCTTGGACAGAACAATGAGCAGTTCTTC.

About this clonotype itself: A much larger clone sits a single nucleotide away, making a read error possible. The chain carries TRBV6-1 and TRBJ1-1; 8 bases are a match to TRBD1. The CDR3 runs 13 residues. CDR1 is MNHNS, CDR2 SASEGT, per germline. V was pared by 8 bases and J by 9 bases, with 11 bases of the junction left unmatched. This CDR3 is CASSNGRGHKAFF. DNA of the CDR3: TGTGCCAGCTCGAACGGCAGGGGGCACAAAGCTTTCTTT.